The clone carrying this TCR beta chain was seen more than once but under ten times. This sample is drawn from a study of metastatic and nonmetastatic thyroid tumors. Until they underwent thyroid surgery, no patient had received any treatment. MiXCR re-clonotyped the PCR reads for TCRdb. The repertoire consists of under 7,000 clones, with roughly 34% occurring once and the leading ten covering approximately 36%. The CDR3 spans 18 residues. The J segment lost 0 bases and the V segment lost 5 bases, leaving 12 bases of the junction unmatched. Germline V gene sequence: CDR1 SGHRS, CDR2 YFSETQ. The chain joins TRBV5-1 to TRBJ1-4; TRBD1 agrees at 8 bases. This clonotype originated in a female donor with papillary thyroid cancer or a benign thyroid nodule (not recorded which). Some clones in this sample may be carry-over from other donors' samples. Sample: adjacent normal tissue. The CDR3 sequence is CASRFSGTGTSTNEKLFF. DNA for the CDR3: TGCGCCAGCAGGTTTTCCGGGACAGGTACTTCAACTAATGAAAAACTGTTTTTT.